The 28 T cell receptor beta chains below all came from one sample that was sequenced in a study of T cells after yellow fever vaccination. TCRdb fed the 5' RACE reads into MiXCR, producing one record per CDR3 protein. The sample holds hundreds of thousands of distinct CDR3 sequences; just over 20% are singletons and the top ten take about a sixth. Sample: PBMCs, taken roughly 23 days after the first yellow fever vaccination. These receptors originate from a man younger than 35 who received the YFV17D yellow fever vaccine.

The rearrangement joins TRBV6-1 to TRBJ2-5, with D unresolved. Per the germline V gene, CDR1 is MNHNS and CDR2 is SASEGT. Trimming pared 5 bases from V and 4 bases from J, leaving 14 bases between. The CDR3 has 14 amino acids. The CDR3 reads CASSPRSRIETQYF. CDR3 coding DNA: TGTGCCAGCAGTCCCCGGAGCAGGATAGAGACCCAGTACTTC.

This clonotype was seen repeatedly, ten times or more. This chain uses TRBV20-1 with TRBJ2-1, with 8 bases identical to TRBD2. The CDR3 runs 15 residues. Per the germline V gene, CDR1 is DFQATT and CDR2 is SNEGSKA (reference sequence). V dropped 0 bases and J dropped 2; count of bases not matched to a gene: 3. In DNA, the CDR3 is TGCAGTGCTAGAGATGGAGCGGGGGCCTACAATGAGCAGTTCTTC. It translates to CSARDGAGAYNEQFF.

This clonotype was seen ten or more times. The chain employs TRBV7-8 and TRBJ1-5, with a possible D match to TRBD1 (6 bases). Trimming took 3 bases from V and 2 from J, leaving 17 bases between them. Germline values: CDR1 SGHVS, CDR2 FQNEAQ. The CDR3 sequence is 17 residues long. CDR3 protein: CASSFKDRPFGNQPQHF. CDR3 DNA sequence: TGTGCCAGCAGCTTCAAAGACAGGCCCTTCGGCAATCAGCCCCAGCATTTT.

This clonotype showed up many times. V usage is TRBV3-1 and J usage is TRBJ1-2; 8 nucleotides match TRBD1. The junction had 8 bases not matched to a gene; V was cut back by 4 bases and J by 7 bases. Germline CDR1 LGHDT, CDR2 YNNKEL (reference sequence). The CDR3 contains 14 residues. CDR3 sequence: CASSPRPGGGGYTF. CDR3 in DNA: TGTGCCAGCAGCCCCCGTCCAGGGGGCGGTGGCTACACCTTC.

This clonotype was detected only a few times. This chain uses TRBV5-1 with TRBJ2-1; TRBD2 matches 12 bases. Germline V gene data show CDR1 as SGHRS and CDR2 as YFSETQ. Trimming at V came to 5 bases and at J to 8 bases, leaving 8 bases not matched to a gene. CDR3 length: 15 residues. The CDR3 nucleotides are TGCGCCAGCAGGCCCGGGACTAGCGGGTTCTATGAGCAGTTCTTC. Amino acid sequence: CASRPGTSGFYEQFF. The whole variable domain, filled in from reference TRBV5-1 and TRBJ2-1, reads KAGVTQTPRYLIKTRGQQVTLSCSPISGHRSVSWYQQTPGQGLQFLFEYFSETQRNKGNFPGRFSGRQFSNSRSEMNVSTLELGDSALYLCASRPGTSGFYEQFFGPGTRLTVL.

This clonotype turned up a few times. The rearrangement links TRBV11-2 to TRBJ2-7, with TRBD1 as a possible D gene (5 bases). Germline assignment: CDR1 SGHAT and CDR2 FQNNGV. The V end lost 0 bases, the J end lost 2 bases, and 14 bases lay between the germline ends. This CDR3 is 16 amino acids long. The CDR3 loop reads CASSLELGVRAYEQYV. CDR3 bases: TGTGCCAGCAGCTTAGAATTAGGGGTGCGCGCCTACGAGCAGTACGTC.

The rearrangement links TRBV5-1 to TRBJ2-5; TRBD1 agrees at 8 bases. CDR3 size: 14 residues. V lost 2 bases, J lost 4 bases, and 4 bases stayed unmatched. From germline, CDR1 is SGHRS and CDR2 YFSETQ. CDR3 amino acids: CASSLQGDGETQYF. The CDR3 DNA reads as TGCGCCAGCAGCTTACAGGGGGATGGAGAGACCCAGTACTTC.

In its sample, this clonotype was seen a few times. This chain joins TRBV23-1 and TRBJ1-5; D is unclear. TRBV23-1 falls under the ORF class, with uncertain function. CDR3 length equals 12 residues. V was trimmed by 7 bases and J by 4 bases, leaving 8 bases between them. The CDR3 spells CASNWNNQPQHF. The CDR3 region has the DNA TGCGCCAGCAACTGGAATAATCAGCCCCAGCATTTT.

This clonotype was observed a few times. This chain connects TRBV27 to TRBJ1-6; D gene uncertain. CDR1 is MNHEY and CDR2 is SMNVEV in the germline V gene (reference sequence). V was pared by 6 bases and J by 9 bases, with 15 bases between. The CDR3 totals 14 residues. CDR3 coding DNA: TGTGCCAGCAGCCCCCCCGGGTGGGGTTCACCCCTCCACTTT. Protein: CASSPPGWGSPLHF.

The chain is built from TRBV18 and TRBJ1-1; 10 nucleotides match TRBD1. In germline, CDR1 is KGHSH, CDR2 LQKENI. The V segment lost 6 bases and the J segment 1 base; nucleotides outside the gene matches: 8. The CDR3 is made up of 16 amino acids. CDR3 nucleotide sequence: TGTGCCAGCTCCTCCGGGACAGGGGACCCGAACACTGAAGCTTTCTTT. It yields the protein CASSSGTGDPNTEAFF.

The V call is TRBV13, the J call TRBJ2-1; D is possibly TRBD1 (7 bases). Germline V gene sequence: CDR1 PRHDT, CDR2 FYEKMQ (reference sequence). V lost 5 bases to trimming and J lost 6 bases, with 14 bases between them. The CDR3 is 14 amino acids. DNA of the CDR3: TGTGCCAGCAGCCATCCCCAGGGGGGCAATGAGCAGTTCTTC. This translates into CASSHPQGGNEQFF.

V is TRBV18 and J is TRBJ2-7; the D gene is possibly TRBD2 (6 bases). The V gene's germline CDR1 is KGHSH and CDR2 LQKENI. The CDR3 length is 14 residues. Between the trimmed V and J ends, which lost 3 bases and 4 bases, there was a span of 13 bases. Here the CDR3 reads CASSPPGVGYEQYV. In nucleotides, the CDR3 is TGTGCCAGCTCACCGCCGGGAGTAGGGTACGAGCAGTACGTC.

There are a few counts of this clonotype. The genes are TRBV9 and TRBJ2-1, with 11 bases that match TRBD2. The trim removed 3 bases at V and 8 bases at J, leaving 10 bases unmatched. Germline-derived CDR1 and CDR2 are SGDLS and YYNGEE. CDR3 size: 16 residues. CDR3 sequence: CASSGRRGLAVDEQFF. In DNA, the CDR3 is TGTGCCAGCAGCGGACGCCGGGGACTAGCGGTTGATGAGCAGTTCTTC.

This clonotype was observed a handful of times. V usage is TRBV19 and J usage is TRBJ1-1; D is unresolved. The CDR3 contains 9 residues. Germline lookup yields CDR1 LNHDA and CDR2 SQIVND (reference sequence). Trimming took 8 bases from V and 3 from J, leaving 1 base between them. The CDR3 protein is CASDTEAFF. CDR3 DNA: TGTGCCAGTGACACTGAAGCTTTCTTT.

The J gene is TRBJ2-3, the V gene TRBV7-2; 12 nucleotides agree with TRBD2. CDR1 is SGHTA, CDR2 FQGNSA, per germline. The V and J ends lost 3 bases and 3 bases, in that order; junction bases with no gene match: 7. The CDR3 is 17 residues long. Here the CDR3 reads CASSLTLAGGGTDTQYF. CDR3 DNA sequence: TGTGCCAGCAGCTTGACGCTAGCGGGGGGGGGAACAGATACGCAGTATTTT.

The rearrangement uses TRBV20-1 and TRBJ2-2, with D possibly TRBD2 on 6 matching bases. The CDR3 is 14 amino acids. V lost 3 bases, J lost 6 bases, and 14 bases lay in between. Germline V gene lookup returns CDR1 DFQATT and CDR2 SNEGSKA (reference sequence). The CDR3 reads CSASPTWGAGELFF. Written as DNA, the CDR3 is TGCAGTGCTAGCCCGACCTGGGGGGCCGGGGAGCTGTTTTTT.

This clonotype was seen a handful of times. The rearrangement links TRBV6-1 to TRBJ2-1; possible D gene TRBD2, 6 bases. With 5 bases removed from V and 4 bases from J, the gap between germline ends came to 18 bases. This CDR3 is built from 16 residues. Germline-derived CDR1 and CDR2 are MNHNS and SASEGT. DNA for the CDR3: TGTGCCAGCAGTAATCGGACTATCCCAGGGTACAATGAGCAGTTCTTC. It translates to CASSNRTIPGYNEQFF.

This sequence joins TRBV7-9 and TRBJ1-5, with 7 bases aligning to TRBD1. Germline CDR1 SEHNR, CDR2 FQNEAQ (reference sequence). This CDR3 region has 16 residues. V shed 4 bases, J shed 6 bases, and the junction held 12 bases outside the gene matches. Here the CDR3 DNA reads TGTGCCAGCAGCTCGGACAGGACATCTTATAGTCAGCCCCAGCATTTT. Translation gives CASSSDRTSYSQPQHF. The whole variable domain, filled in from reference TRBV7-9 and TRBJ1-5, reads DTGVSQNPRHKITKRGQNVTFRCDPISEHNRLYWYRQTLGQGPEFLTYFQNEAQLEKSRLLSDRFSAERPKGSFSTLEIQRTEQGDSAMYLCASSSDRTSYSQPQHFGDGTRLSIL.

This clonotype has more than one count but fewer than ten. This chain joins TRBV20-1 and TRBJ2-4, with 7 nucleotides matching TRBD1. Germline assignment: CDR1 DFQATT and CDR2 SNEGSKA (reference sequence). The CDR3 loop spans 14 amino acids. The junction had 10 bases not matched to a gene; V was cut back by 5 bases and J by 6 bases. CDR3 coding DNA: TGCAGTGCTGGTTACCGGGACAGCGGAAACATTCAGTACTTC. This sequence encodes CSAGYRDSGNIQYF.

This clonotype turned up a few times. CDR3 nucleotides: TGCAGTGCTATTCCTAGCGGGGGGCTCAGCACAGATACGCAGTATTTT. Translating it yields CSAIPSGGLSTDTQYF. The chain uses TRBV20-1 and TRBJ2-3; 11 bases match TRBD2. CDR3 size: 16 residues. Unmatched junction bases numbered 6, after V lost 4 bases and J lost 0 bases. CDR1 is DFQATT and CDR2 is SNEGSKA in the germline V gene (reference sequence).

The chain is built from TRBV10-3 and TRBJ1-6, with D perhaps TRBD1 (5 bases). CDR1 is ENHRY and CDR2 is SYGVKD in the germline V gene. With 10 bases removed from V and 7 bases from J, the gap between germline ends came to 17 bases. The CDR3 runs to 14 residues. The CDR3 is CATQSGRWNSPLHF. As DNA, the CDR3 is TGTGCCACACAATCAGGGAGGTGGAATTCACCCCTCCACTTT.

This clonotype appeared a few times. The CDR3 here is CASSEKETNYGYTF. The CDR3 DNA follows: TGTGCCAGCAGTGAGAAGGAGACTAACTATGGCTACACCTTC. V gene TRBV2 combines with J gene TRBJ1-2; D remains ambiguous. The V gene's germline CDR1 is SNHLY and CDR2 FYNNEI. The CDR3 extends over 14 amino acids. V was shortened by 3 bases and J by 0 bases, with 8 bases between the two germline ends.

The chain employs TRBV7-9 and TRBJ2-2, with 9 bases fitting TRBD2. Germline CDR1 reads SEHNR; CDR2 reads FQNEAQ (reference sequence). The CDR3 has 17 residues. The trim removed 3 bases at V and 6 bases at J, leaving 11 bases unmatched. The CDR3 bases are TGTGCCAGCAGCTTTATCGCTAGCGGGGAAACGCCCGGGGAGCTGTTTTTT. It specifies CASSFIASGETPGELFF. Variable domain in full (rest from reference TRBV7-9 and TRBJ2-2): DTGVSQNPRHKITKRGQNVTFRCDPISEHNRLYWYRQTLGQGPEFLTYFQNEAQLEKSRLLSDRFSAERPKGSFSTLEIQRTEQGDSAMYLCASSFIASGETPGELFFGEGSRLTVL.

This clonotype was counted a few times. This chain links TRBV12-3 or TRBV12-4 with TRBJ2-7; weak D call: TRBD2 (6 bases). The length of the CDR3 is 12 residues. The germline V and J ends were trimmed by 5 bases and 6 bases, with 11 bases remaining between them. The CDR3: CASSSPGGEQYV. The CDR3 nucleotides read TGTGCCAGCAGTAGTCCCGGGGGCGAGCAGTACGTC.

This clonotype came up many times. The chain combines TRBV12-3 or TRBV12-4 with TRBJ2-2; TRBD2 aligns across 10 bases. V lost 1 base and J lost 6; bases outside the gene matches: 8. The CDR3 has 17 residues. The CDR3 loop is CASSLGAGGPNPGELFF. As DNA, the CDR3 is TGTGCCAGCAGTTTAGGAGCGGGGGGGCCGAATCCCGGGGAGCTGTTTTTT.

This chain connects TRBV20-1 to TRBJ2-1, with D maybe TRBD2 (6 bases). Trimming pared 7 bases from V and 7 bases from J, leaving 17 bases between. CDR1 is DFQATT, CDR2 SNEGSKA, per germline (reference sequence). This CDR3 has 13 amino acids. CDR3: CSGRLDLWNEQFF. CDR3 DNA: TGCAGTGGGAGACTAGATCTCTGGAATGAGCAGTTCTTC.

The V and J genes are TRBV12-3 or TRBV12-4 and TRBJ2-3; D gene ambiguous. V lost 7 bases, J lost 3 bases, and 11 bases lay in between. The CDR3 extends over 13 amino acids. The CDR3 loop reads CASTFTLTDTQYF. As DNA, the CDR3 is TGTGCCAGCACCTTTACACTTACAGATACGCAGTATTTT.

This clonotype was counted only a few times. V is TRBV19 and J is TRBJ1-2; possibly TRBD1 for D (6 bases). The germline V gene has CDR1 LNHDA and CDR2 SQIVND (reference sequence). CDR3 length: 12 amino acids. The V gene lost 10 bases and the J gene lost 4 bases, with 13 bases spanning the gap. CDR3 sequence: CATEGVGYGYTF. Written as DNA, the CDR3 is TGTGCCACGGAGGGGGTCGGCTATGGCTACACCTTC.